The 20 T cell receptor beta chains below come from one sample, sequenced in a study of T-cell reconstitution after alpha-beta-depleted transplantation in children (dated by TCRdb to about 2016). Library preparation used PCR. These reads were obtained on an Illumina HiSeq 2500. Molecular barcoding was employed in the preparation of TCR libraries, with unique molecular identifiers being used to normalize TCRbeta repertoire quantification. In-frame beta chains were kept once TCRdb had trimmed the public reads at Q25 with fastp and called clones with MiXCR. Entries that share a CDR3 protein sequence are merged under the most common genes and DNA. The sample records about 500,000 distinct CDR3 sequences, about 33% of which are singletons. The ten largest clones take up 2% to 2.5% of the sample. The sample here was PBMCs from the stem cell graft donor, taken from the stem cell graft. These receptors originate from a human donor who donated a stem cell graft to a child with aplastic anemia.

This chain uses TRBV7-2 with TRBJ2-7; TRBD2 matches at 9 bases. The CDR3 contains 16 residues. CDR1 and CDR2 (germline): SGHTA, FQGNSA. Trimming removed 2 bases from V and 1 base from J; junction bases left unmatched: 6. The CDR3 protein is CASSLWLAGGSYEQYF. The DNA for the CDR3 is TGTGCCAGCAGCTTATGGTTGGCGGGAGGGTCCTACGAGCAGTACTTC.

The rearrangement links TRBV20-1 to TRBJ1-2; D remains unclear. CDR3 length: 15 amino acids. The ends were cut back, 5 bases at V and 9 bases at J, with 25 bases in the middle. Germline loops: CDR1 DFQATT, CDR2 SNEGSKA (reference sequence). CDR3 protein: CSAEGLRKRASSYTF. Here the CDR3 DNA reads TGCAGTGCTGAGGGTCTGAGGAAAAGAGCGAGTAGCTACACCTTC.

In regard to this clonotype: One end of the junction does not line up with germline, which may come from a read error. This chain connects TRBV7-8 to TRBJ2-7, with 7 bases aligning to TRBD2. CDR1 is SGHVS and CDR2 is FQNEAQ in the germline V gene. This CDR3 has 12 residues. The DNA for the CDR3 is TGTGCCAGCTCCCCGATCCTAGCGGAGCTCAACTTC. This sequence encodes CASSPILAELNF.

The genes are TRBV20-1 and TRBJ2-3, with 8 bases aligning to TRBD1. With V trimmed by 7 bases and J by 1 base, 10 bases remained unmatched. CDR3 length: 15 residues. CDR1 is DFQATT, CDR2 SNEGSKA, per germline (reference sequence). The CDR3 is CSDVLQGACTDTQYF. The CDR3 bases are TGCAGTGACGTCCTTCAGGGGGCTTGCACAGATACGCAGTATTTT.

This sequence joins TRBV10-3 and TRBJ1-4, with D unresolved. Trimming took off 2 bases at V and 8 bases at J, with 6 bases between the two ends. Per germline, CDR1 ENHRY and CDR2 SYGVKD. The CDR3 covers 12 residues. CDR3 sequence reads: CAISEGPEKLFF. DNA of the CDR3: TGTGCCATCAGTGAGGGTCCCGAAAAACTGTTTTTT.

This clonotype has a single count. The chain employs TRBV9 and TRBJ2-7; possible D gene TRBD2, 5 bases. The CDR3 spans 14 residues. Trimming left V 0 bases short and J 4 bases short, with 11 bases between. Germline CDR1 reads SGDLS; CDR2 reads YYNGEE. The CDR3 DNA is TGTGCCAGCAGCGTAGGTTCCGAGGGATACGAGCAGTACTTC. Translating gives CASSVGSEGYEQYF.

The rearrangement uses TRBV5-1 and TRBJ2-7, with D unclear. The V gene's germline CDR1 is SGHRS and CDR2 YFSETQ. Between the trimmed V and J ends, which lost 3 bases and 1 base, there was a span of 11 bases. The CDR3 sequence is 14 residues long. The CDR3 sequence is CASSSGPPSYEQYF. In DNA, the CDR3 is TGCGCCAGCAGCTCCGGGCCCCCTTCCTACGAGCAGTACTTC.

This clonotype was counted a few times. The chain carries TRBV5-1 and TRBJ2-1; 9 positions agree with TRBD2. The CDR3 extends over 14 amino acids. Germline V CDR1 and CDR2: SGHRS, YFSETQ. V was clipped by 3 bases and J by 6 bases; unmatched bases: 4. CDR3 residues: CASSSGTSFNEQFF. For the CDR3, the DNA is TGCGCCAGCAGCTCCGGGACTAGCTTCAATGAGCAGTTCTTC.

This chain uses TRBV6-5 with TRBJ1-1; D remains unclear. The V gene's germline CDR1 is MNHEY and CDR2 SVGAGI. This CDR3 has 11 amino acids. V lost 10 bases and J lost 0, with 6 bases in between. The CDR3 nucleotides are TGTGCCACTAAGATGAACACTGAAGCTTTCTTT. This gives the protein CATKMNTEAFF.

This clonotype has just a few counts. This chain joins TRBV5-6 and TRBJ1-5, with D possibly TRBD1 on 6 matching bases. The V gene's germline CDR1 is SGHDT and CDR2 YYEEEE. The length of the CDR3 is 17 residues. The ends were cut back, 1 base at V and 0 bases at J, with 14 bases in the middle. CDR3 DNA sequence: TGTGCCAGCAGCTTGAGCCAGGGGCCCTTTAGCAATCAGCCCCAGCATTTT. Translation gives CASSLSQGPFSNQPQHF.

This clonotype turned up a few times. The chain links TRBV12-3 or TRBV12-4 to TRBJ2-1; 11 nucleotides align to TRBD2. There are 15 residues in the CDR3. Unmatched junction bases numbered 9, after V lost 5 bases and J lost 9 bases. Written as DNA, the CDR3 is TGTGCCAGCAGTCCTAGCGGGAGGTTCGAGAGTGAGCAGTTCTTC. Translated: CASSPSGRFESEQFF.

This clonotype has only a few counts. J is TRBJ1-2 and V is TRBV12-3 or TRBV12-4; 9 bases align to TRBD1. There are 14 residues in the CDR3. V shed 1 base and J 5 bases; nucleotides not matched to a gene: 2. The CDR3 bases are TGTGCCAGCAGTTTAGGGACAGGGGTTTATGGCTACACCTTC. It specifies CASSLGTGVYGYTF.

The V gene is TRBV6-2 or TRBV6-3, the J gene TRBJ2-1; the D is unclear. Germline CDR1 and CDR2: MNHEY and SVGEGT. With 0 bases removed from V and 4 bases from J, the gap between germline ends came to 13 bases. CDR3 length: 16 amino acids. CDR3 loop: CASSYSDPRAYNEQFF. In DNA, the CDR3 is TGTGCCAGCAGTTACTCGGACCCCCGAGCGTACAATGAGCAGTTCTTC.

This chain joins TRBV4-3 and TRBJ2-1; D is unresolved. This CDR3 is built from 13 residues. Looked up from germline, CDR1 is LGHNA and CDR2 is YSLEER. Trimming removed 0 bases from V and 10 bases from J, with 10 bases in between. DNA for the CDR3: TGCGCCAGCAGCCAAGATACCCCAGGCGAGCAGTTCTTC. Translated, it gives CASSQDTPGEQFF.

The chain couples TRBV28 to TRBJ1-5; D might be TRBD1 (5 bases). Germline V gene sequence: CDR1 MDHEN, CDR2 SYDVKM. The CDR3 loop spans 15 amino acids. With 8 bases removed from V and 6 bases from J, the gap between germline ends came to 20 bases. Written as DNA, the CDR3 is TGTGCCAGCCGGACGACAGCCCACGGGACTCAGCCCCAGCATTTT. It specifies CASRTTAHGTQPQHF.

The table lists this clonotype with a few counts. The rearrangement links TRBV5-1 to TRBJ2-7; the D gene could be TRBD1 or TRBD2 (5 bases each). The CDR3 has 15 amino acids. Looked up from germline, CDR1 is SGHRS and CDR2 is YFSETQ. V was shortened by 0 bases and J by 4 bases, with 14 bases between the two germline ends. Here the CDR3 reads CASSLDGTSRYEQYV. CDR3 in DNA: TGCGCCAGCAGCTTGGACGGGACGTCGAGGTACGAGCAGTACGTC.

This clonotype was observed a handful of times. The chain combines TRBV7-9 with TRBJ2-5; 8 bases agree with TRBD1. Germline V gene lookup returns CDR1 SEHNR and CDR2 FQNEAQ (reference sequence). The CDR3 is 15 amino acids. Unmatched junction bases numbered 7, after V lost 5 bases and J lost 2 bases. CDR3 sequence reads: CASSRGQELQETQYF. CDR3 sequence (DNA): TGTGCCAGCAGCCGGGGACAGGAGCTTCAAGAGACCCAGTACTTC. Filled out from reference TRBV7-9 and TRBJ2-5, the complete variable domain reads DTGVSQNPRHKITKRGQNVTFRCDPISEHNRLYWYRQTLGQGPEFLTYFQNEAQLEKSRLLSDRFSAERPKGSFSTLEIQRTEQGDSAMYLCASSRGQELQETQYFGPGTRLLVL.

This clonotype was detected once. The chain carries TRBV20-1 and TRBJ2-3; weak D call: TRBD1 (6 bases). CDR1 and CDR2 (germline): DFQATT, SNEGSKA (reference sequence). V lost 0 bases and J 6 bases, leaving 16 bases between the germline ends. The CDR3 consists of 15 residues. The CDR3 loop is CSARDPITGSDTQYF. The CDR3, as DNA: TGCAGTGCTAGAGATCCTATTACAGGGTCCGATACGCAGTATTTT.

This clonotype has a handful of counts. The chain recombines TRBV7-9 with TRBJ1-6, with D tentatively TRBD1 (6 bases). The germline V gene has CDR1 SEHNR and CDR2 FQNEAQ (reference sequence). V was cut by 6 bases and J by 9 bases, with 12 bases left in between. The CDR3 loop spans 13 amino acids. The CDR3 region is CASSLPTGSPLHF. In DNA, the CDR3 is TGTGCCAGCAGTTTACCGACAGGTTCACCCCTCCACTTT. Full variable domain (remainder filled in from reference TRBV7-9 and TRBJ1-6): DTGVSQNPRHKITKRGQNVTFRCDPISEHNRLYWYRQTLGQGPEFLTYFQNEAQLEKSRLLSDRFSAERPKGSFSTLEIQRTEQGDSAMYLCASSLPTGSPLHFGNGTRLTVT.

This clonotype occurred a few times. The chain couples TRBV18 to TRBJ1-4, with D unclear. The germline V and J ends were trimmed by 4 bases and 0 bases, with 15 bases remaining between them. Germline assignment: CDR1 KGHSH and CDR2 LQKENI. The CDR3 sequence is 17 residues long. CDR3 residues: CASSLFRDHATNEKLFF. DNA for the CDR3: TGTGCCAGCTCACTGTTCCGGGATCATGCAACTAATGAAAAACTGTTTTTT.